Following are 15 T cell receptor beta chains from one sample sequenced in a study of early T cells in non-severe SARS-CoV-2 infection. TCRdb re-analysed the 5' RACE reads in MiXCR, keeping a single row per CDR3 protein. Of 85,000 to 100,000 distinct CDR3 sequences in the sample, around 10% were seen once. Input material: whole blood. The receptor set was obtained from an adult who was a healthcare worker with PCR-confirmed SARS-CoV-2 infection or an uninfected control (not recorded which).

This clonotype was observed at least ten times. The chain carries TRBV7-9 and TRBJ2-4; maybe TRBD2 (5 bases). CDR3 length: 13 amino acids. From germline, CDR1 is SEHNR and CDR2 FQNEAQ (reference sequence). V was shortened by 5 bases and J by 5 bases, with 10 bases between the two germline ends. CDR3 nucleotide sequence: TGTGCCAGCAGCGGGAGTGGGGAAAACATTCAGTACTTC. Encoded protein: CASSGSGENIQYF.

J is TRBJ2-4 and V is TRBV14; D is tentatively TRBD1 or TRBD2 (5 bases each). Deletions cut 3 bases from V and 3 bases from J, with 12 bases between. The CDR3 runs 15 residues. The germline gives CDR1 SGHDN, CDR2 FVKESK. This chain's CDR3 is CASSHPFGGKNIQYF. The DNA for the CDR3 is TGTGCCAGCAGCCATCCCTTTGGGGGCAAAAACATTCAGTACTTC.

In regard to this clonotype: This may be a read error, as it is one base from a much larger clone. The chain carries TRBV14 and TRBJ2-2; maybe TRBD2 (5 bases). This CDR3 is 14 amino acids long. Germline CDR1 and CDR2: SGHDN and FVKESK. The DNA for the CDR3 is TGTGCCAGCAGCCACGATACGAACACCGGGGAGCCGTTTTTT. Encoded protein: CASSHDTNTGEPFF.

This clonotype has only a few counts. The chain couples TRBV30 to TRBJ2-7, with D perhaps TRBD2 (5 bases). This CDR3 spans 14 amino acids. Germline CDR1 reads GTSNPN; CDR2 reads SVGIG (reference sequence). Trimming shortened V by 0 bases and J by 1 base, and 10 bases separated the two germline ends. CDR3 nucleotides: TGTGCCTGGAGTGTCCGGGGTTTATCCTACGAGCAGTACTTC. Its translation: CAWSVRGLSYEQYF.

The table lists this clonotype with a few counts. This sequence joins TRBV7-9 and TRBJ2-2, with D possibly TRBD2 on 5 matching bases. The germline gives CDR1 SEHNR, CDR2 FQNEAQ (reference sequence). V gave up 5 bases and J gave up 2 bases, with 6 bases separating them. This CDR3 spans 13 amino acids. CDR3 residues: CASSTRNTGELFF. For the CDR3, the DNA is TGTGCCAGCAGCACTAGAAACACCGGGGAGCTGTTTTTT. The whole variable domain, remainder taken from reference TRBV7-9 and TRBJ2-2, is DTGVSQNPRHKITKRGQNVTFRCDPISEHNRLYWYRQTLGQGPEFLTYFQNEAQLEKSRLLSDRFSAERPKGSFSTLEIQRTEQGDSAMYLCASSTRNTGELFFGEGSRLTVL.

This clonotype was seen repeatedly, ten times or more. V and J are TRBV30 and TRBJ1-6; D remains unclear. Deletions cut 4 bases from V and 7 bases from J, with 14 bases between. Germline V lookup: CDR1 GTSNPN, CDR2 SVGIG (reference sequence). The CDR3 extends over 14 amino acids. Here the CDR3 DNA reads TGTGCCTGGAAGTTTAGACCGAGGAATTCACCCCTCCACTTT. Amino acid sequence: CAWKFRPRNSPLHF.

Concerning this clonotype: It may be a read error: a sequence one base away is much more abundant. The J gene is TRBJ2-3, the V gene TRBV10-2, with 9 bases identical to TRBD2. After removal of 5 bases from V and 7 bases from J, the junction contained 10 bases not matched to a gene. Germline-derived CDR1 and CDR2 are WSHSY and SAAADI. The length of the CDR3 is 15 residues. The CDR3, as DNA: TGCGCCAGCAGTTATTTCGGGACTAGCTCGCATACGCAGTATTTT. It specifies CASSYFGTSSHTQYF.

This clonotype was counted at least ten times. The chain links TRBV28 to TRBJ2-3; D is possibly TRBD1 (6 bases). The CDR3 has 14 residues. Germline V CDR1 and CDR2: MDHEN, SYDVKM. Trimming took 4 bases from V and 13 from J, leaving 21 bases between them. The DNA for the CDR3 is TGTGCCAGCAGTTCCCCATCCCTACTAGGACAGAAGTATTTT. Translating it yields CASSSPSLLGQKYF.

This clonotype was seen at least ten times. The CDR3 loop is CASSVVGLNTQRDGYTF. The CDR3 DNA reads as TGTGCCAGCAGTGTCGTTGGGCTGAACACTCAAAGGGATGGCTACACCTTC. The V call is TRBV6-1, the J call TRBJ1-2; D not certain. Looked up from germline, CDR1 is MNHNS and CDR2 is SASEGT. This CDR3 is built from 17 residues. The V end was cut by 4 bases, the J end by 6 bases, with 24 bases between.

V and J are TRBV7-2 and TRBJ2-2; D gene ambiguous. Trimming left V 4 bases short and J 5 bases short, with 8 bases between. The CDR3 extends over 13 amino acids. CDR1 is SGHTA, CDR2 FQGNSA, per germline. Written as DNA, the CDR3 is TGTGCCAGCAGCTCGATCTTTACCGGGGAGCTGTTTTTT. The encoded protein is CASSSIFTGELFF.

This clonotype was found many times. CDR3 residues: CASSPRGGTEAFF. The CDR3 nucleotides are TGTGCCAGCAGCCCAAGGGGTGGGACTGAAGCTTTCTTT. The chain combines TRBV7-2 with TRBJ1-1; weak D call: TRBD1 (5 bases). Trimming shortened V by 5 bases and J by 5 bases, and 12 bases separated the two germline ends. The germline gives CDR1 SGHTA, CDR2 FQGNSA. This CDR3 is 13 amino acids long. Supplemented by reference TRBV7-2 and TRBJ1-1, the full variable domain reads GAGVSQSPSNKVTEKGKDVELRCDPISGHTALYWYRQSLGQGLEFLIYFQGNSAPDKSGLPSDRFSAERTGGSVSTLTIQRTQQEDSAVYLCASSPRGGTEAFFGQGTRLTVV.

A few counts support this clonotype. The chain is built from TRBV7-9 and TRBJ1-2; 10 bases fit TRBD1. Germline CDR1 reads SEHNR; CDR2 reads FQNEAQ (reference sequence). This CDR3 region has 14 residues. V shed 5 bases and J 6 bases; nucleotides not matched to a gene: 6. This CDR3 reads CASSPLTGGDGYTF. The CDR3 coding sequence is TGTGCCAGCAGCCCGTTGACAGGGGGCGATGGCTACACCTTC.

The sample holds a few counts of this clonotype. This chain uses TRBV7-8 with TRBJ1-5; 9 bases are shared with TRBD1. Germline V CDR1 and CDR2: SGHVS, FQNEAQ. Losses at the gene ends were 4 bases for V and 6 bases for J; bases not matched to a gene: 1. The CDR3 is 13 amino acids. The DNA of the CDR3 is TGTGCCAGCAGCTACAGGGGGCTTCAGCCCCAGCATTTT. This codes for CASSYRGLQPQHF.

The rearrangement links TRBV7-9 to TRBJ2-3; TRBD1 might be the D (7 bases). V was cut by 9 bases and J by 7 bases, with 20 bases left in between. Germline assignment: CDR1 SEHNR and CDR2 FQNEAQ (reference sequence). This CDR3 has 14 amino acids. The CDR3 region has the DNA TGTGCCAGTCGGGCAGGGGGGACCGACAATACGCAGTATTTT. Protein sequence: CASRAGGTDNTQYF.

This clonotype was seen more than once but under ten times. The chain uses TRBV5-6 and TRBJ1-2; D is possibly TRBD1 (6 bases). This CDR3 spans 12 amino acids. V dropped 4 bases and J dropped 6 bases, with 10 bases sitting between them. The germline V gene has CDR1 SGHDT and CDR2 YYEEEE. CDR3 DNA: TGTGCCAGCAGCCCGACAGGAAATGGCTACACCTTC. Its protein product is CASSPTGNGYTF.